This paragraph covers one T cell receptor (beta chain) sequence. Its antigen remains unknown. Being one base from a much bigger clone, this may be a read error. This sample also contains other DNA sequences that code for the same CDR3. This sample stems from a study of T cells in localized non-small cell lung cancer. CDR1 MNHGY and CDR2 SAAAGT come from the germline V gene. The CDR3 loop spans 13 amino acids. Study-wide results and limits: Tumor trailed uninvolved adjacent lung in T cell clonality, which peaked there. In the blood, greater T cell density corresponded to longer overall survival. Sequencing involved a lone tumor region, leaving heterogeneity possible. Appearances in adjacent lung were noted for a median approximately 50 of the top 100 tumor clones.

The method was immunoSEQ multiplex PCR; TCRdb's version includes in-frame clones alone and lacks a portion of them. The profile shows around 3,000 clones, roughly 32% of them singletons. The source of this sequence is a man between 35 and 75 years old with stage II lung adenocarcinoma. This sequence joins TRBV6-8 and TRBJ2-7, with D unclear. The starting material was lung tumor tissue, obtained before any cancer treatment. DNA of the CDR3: TGTGCCAGCGGGTCCGGGCAGCCTCTCGAGCAATACTTC. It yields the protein CASGSGQPLEQYF.